These 31 T cell receptor beta chains were all obtained from the same sample, sequenced in a study of PD-L1 blockade in urothelial cancer. This table comes from immunoSEQ multiplex PCR, and its TCRdb copy is limited to in-frame clones, with some not included. Here the sample spans roughly 44,000 clones, around 82% being singletons. Source: PBMCs, taken around atezolizumab (anti-PD-L1) treatment. The receptor set was obtained from a man between 65 and 85 years old with urothelial cancer.

The chain employs TRBV6-1 and TRBJ1-1; TRBD1 matches 9 bases. The CDR3 has 15 residues. Trimming at V came to 5 bases and at J to 8 bases, leaving 12 bases not matched to a gene. Germline V CDR1 and CDR2: MNHNS, SASEGT. CDR3 coding DNA: TGTGCCAGCAGTCGACCCCGGGGACAGGGACACGAAGCTTTCTTT. This encodes CASSRPRGQGHEAFF.

This chain connects TRBV5-6 to TRBJ1-1; TRBD1 matches 8 bases. The CDR3 runs 14 residues. Trimming cost V 4 bases and J 5 bases; bases outside gene matches: 7. Looked up from germline, CDR1 is SGHDT and CDR2 is YYEEEE. The CDR3 DNA follows: TGTGCCAGCAGCCCAGGGGGCGCGAGGACTGAAGCTTTCTTT. Its protein product is CASSPGGARTEAFF.

The chain links TRBV10-3 to TRBJ2-1, with 8 bases identical to TRBD2. The CDR3 spans 16 residues. Germline trimming cut 4 bases from V and 7 bases from J; bases unmatched to any gene: 12. Germline lookup yields CDR1 ENHRY and CDR2 SYGVKD. The CDR3 loop is CAISGGGSGRTNEQFF. The CDR3 DNA sequence: TGTGCCATCAGTGGGGGGGGCAGCGGGAGAACTAATGAGCAGTTCTTC.

The CDR3 sequence is CASSIPRDRAYGYTF. The CDR3 DNA is TGTGCCAGCAGCATACCCCGGGACAGGGCCTATGGCTACACCTTC. The chain uses TRBV5-4 and TRBJ1-2; 9 bases are a match to TRBD1. Germline CDR1 is SGHNT and CDR2 is YYREEE (reference sequence). The junction had 8 bases not matched to a gene; V was cut back by 4 bases and J by 4 bases. The CDR3 is 15 residues long. The whole variable domain, remainder taken from reference TRBV5-4 and TRBJ1-2, is ETGVTQSPTHLIKTRGQQVTLRCSSQSGHNTVSWYQQALGQGPQFIFQYYREEENGRGNFPPRFSGLQFPNYSSELNVNALELDDSALYLCASSIPRDRAYGYTFGSGTRLTVV.

This clone was picked up many times. The chain employs TRBV7-6 and TRBJ1-1, with D perhaps TRBD1 (5 bases). The CDR3 runs to 12 residues. The V end was cut by 5 bases, the J end by 4 bases, with 8 bases between. Germline assignment: CDR1 SGHVS and CDR2 FNYEAQ. The CDR3 loop reads CASSPGGTEAFF. The CDR3, as DNA: TGTGCCAGCAGCCCCGGGGGCACTGAAGCTTTCTTT. Supplemented by reference TRBV7-6 and TRBJ1-1, the full variable domain reads GAGVSQSPRYKVTKRGQDVALRCDPISGHVSLYWYRQALGQGPEFLTYFNYEAQQDKSGLPNDRFSAERPEGSISTLTIQRTEQRDSAMYRCASSPGGTEAFFGQGTRLTVV.

The CDR3 nucleotides are TGTGCCAGCAGCTCTCGGGTCCTACCCTCCTACGAGCAGTACTTC. Translated: CASSSRVLPSYEQYF. J is TRBJ2-7 and V is TRBV5-6; D remains ambiguous. The CDR3 totals 15 residues. Looked up from germline, CDR1 is SGHDT and CDR2 is YYEEEE. V lost 3 bases, J lost 0 bases, and 13 bases lay in between.

The CDR3 sequence: CASSDGTGQETQYF. The CDR3 DNA sequence: TGCGCCAGCAGCGATGGGACAGGGCAAGAGACCCAGTACTTC. The V gene is TRBV5-1, the J gene TRBJ2-5; the match to TRBD1 covers 9 bases. Losses at the gene ends were 4 bases for V and 2 bases for J; bases not matched to a gene: 3. The CDR3 sequence is 14 residues long. Germline V gene lookup returns CDR1 SGHRS and CDR2 YFSETQ. The complete variable domain, with remaining parts taken from reference TRBV5-1 and TRBJ2-5, reads KAGVTQTPRYLIKTRGQQVTLSCSPISGHRSVSWYQQTPGQGLQFLFEYFSETQRNKGNFPGRFSGRQFSNSRSEMNVSTLELGDSALYLCASSDGTGQETQYFGPGTRLLVL.

This sequence joins TRBV7-2 and TRBJ2-7, with TRBD2 matching over 7 bases. Germline V CDR1 and CDR2: SGHTA, FQGNSA. Unmatched junction bases numbered 0, after V lost 0 bases and J lost 1 base. The CDR3 spans 14 residues. The CDR3 loop reads CASSLAAGSYEQYF. In DNA, the CDR3 is TGTGCCAGCAGCTTAGCAGCGGGATCCTACGAGCAGTACTTC.

The chain employs TRBV18 and TRBJ1-6; D is perhaps TRBD1 (6 bases). This CDR3 spans 13 amino acids. Germline lookup yields CDR1 KGHSH and CDR2 LQKENI. Trimming took 3 bases from V and 8 from J, leaving 8 bases between them. CDR3 residues: CASSPNRDSPLHF. For the CDR3, the DNA is TGTGCCAGCTCACCGAACAGGGATTCACCCCTCCACTTT.

This chain uses TRBV2 with TRBJ2-5; 9 nucleotides line up with TRBD1. Germline values: CDR1 SNHLY, CDR2 FYNNEI. This CDR3 has 15 amino acids. Trimming took 4 bases from V and 5 from J; bases not matched to a gene: 8. In DNA, the CDR3 is TGTGCCAGCAGTGCCCAGACAGGGGGTTGGGAGACCCAGTACTTC. Translating it yields CASSAQTGGWETQYF.

V gene TRBV29-1 combines with J gene TRBJ2-3, with 15 positions matching TRBD2. With V trimmed by 1 base and J by 3 bases, 5 bases remained unmatched. CDR1 is SQVTM, CDR2 ANQGSEA, per germline. The CDR3 consists of 17 residues. CDR3 bases: TGCAGCGTTGAAGGGACTAGCGGGAGGGCCCAAACAGATACGCAGTATTTT. Protein product: CSVEGTSGRAQTDTQYF.

The rearrangement joins TRBV5-1 to TRBJ2-5, with 14 positions matching TRBD2. With 0 bases clipped from V and 5 bases from J, the junction kept 3 bases outside the gene matches. This CDR3 is 16 amino acids long. CDR1 SGHRS and CDR2 YFSETQ come from the germline V gene. The CDR3 loop reads CASSLGTSGGLETQYF. As DNA, the CDR3 is TGCGCCAGCAGCTTGGGGACTAGCGGGGGGCTGGAGACCCAGTACTTC.

This clone came up once. The chain combines TRBV7-2 with TRBJ1-1; the D gene is possibly TRBD1 (5 bases). Germline V gives CDR1 SGHTA, CDR2 FQGNSA. The germline V and J ends were trimmed by 5 bases and 8 bases, with 15 bases remaining between them. The CDR3 consists of 13 residues. CDR3 in amino acids: CASSGRAAREAFF. In nucleotides, the CDR3 is TGTGCCAGCAGCGGCAGGGCGGCTAGGGAAGCTTTCTTT.

CDR3 DNA sequence: TGTGCCAGCAGTGAAGGGCCCTACACTGAAGCTTTCTTT. Its translation: CASSEGPYTEAFF. The chain is built from TRBV2 and TRBJ1-1; D unresolved. The ends were cut back, 1 base at V and 3 bases at J, with 6 bases in the middle. The CDR3 contains 13 residues. Germline CDR1 SNHLY, CDR2 FYNNEI.

This clone has just one count. The chain joins TRBV25-1 to TRBJ2-1, with 10 bases lining up with TRBD1. The CDR3 contains 17 residues. CDR1 and CDR2 (germline): MGHDK, SYGVNS. V gave up 1 base and J gave up 10 bases; unmatched junction bases: 13. CDR3 nucleotides: TGTGCCAGCAGTGAATTAGTGCGACAGGGGGCATCGGGGGAGCAGTTCTTC. Translation gives CASSELVRQGASGEQFF. The variable domain in full, with the rest retrieved from reference TRBV25-1 and TRBJ2-1, is EADIYQTPRYLVIGTGKKITLECSQTMGHDKMYWYQQDPGMELHLIHYSYGVNSTEKGDLSSESTVSRIRTEHFPLTLESARPSHTSQYLCASSELVRQGASGEQFFGPGTRLTVL.

This clone was recorded a few times. This rearrangement joins TRBV20-1 to TRBJ1-1; D may be TRBD1 (5 bases). The germline V gene encodes CDR1 DFQATT and CDR2 SNEGSKA (reference sequence). V was trimmed by 0 bases and J by 10 bases, leaving 9 bases between them. The length of the CDR3 is 11 residues. This CDR3 is CSARDYQGAFF. CDR3 bases: TGCAGTGCTAGAGATTACCAGGGAGCTTTCTTT.

The V gene is TRBV7-8, the J gene TRBJ2-1; 10 nucleotides line up with TRBD2. Trimming at V came to 4 bases and at J to 4 bases, leaving 16 bases not matched to a gene. The CDR3 loop spans 19 amino acids. In germline, CDR1 is SGHVS, CDR2 FQNEAQ. CDR3 nucleotides: TGTGCCAGCAGCTCCCCCCGGGCTAGCGGGAGTAGAGGGTACAATGAGCAGTTCTTC. Encoded protein: CASSSPRASGSRGYNEQFF.

A single count supports this clone. This chain's CDR3 is CASSYTTGGPYEQYF. CDR3 DNA: TGTGCCAGCAGTTACACTACAGGGGGTCCTTACGAGCAGTACTTC. The chain combines TRBV6-5 with TRBJ2-7; 8 bases align to TRBD1. J was trimmed by 4 bases and V by 2 bases; bases with no gene match: 7. Per the germline V gene, CDR1 is MNHEY and CDR2 is SVGAGI. There are 15 residues in the CDR3.

This clone was counted a few times. The chain joins TRBV7-2 to TRBJ2-5, with 7 bases lining up with TRBD2. Germline trimming cut 3 bases from V and 2 bases from J; bases unmatched to any gene: 3. Germline lookup yields CDR1 SGHTA and CDR2 FQGNSA. The CDR3 has 14 amino acids. The CDR3 DNA is TGTGCCAGCAGCTTCAACGGGGGGCAAGAGACCCAGTACTTC. Protein sequence: CASSFNGGQETQYF.

The chain couples TRBV5-6 to TRBJ1-2; 7 nucleotides agree with TRBD1. The V segment lost 0 bases and the J segment 13 bases; nucleotides outside the gene matches: 6. The CDR3 consists of 12 residues. Per the germline V gene, CDR1 is SGHDT and CDR2 is YYEEEE. The CDR3 nucleotides are TGTGCCAGCAGCTTGGGACAGGGCCCATGCACCTTC. Its protein product is CASSLGQGPCTF.

This clone has a handful of counts. This chain links TRBV19 with TRBJ2-3; 12 bases line up with TRBD2. The ends lost 5 bases at V and 4 bases at J; junction bases unmatched: 16. Germline V gene sequence: CDR1 LNHDA, CDR2 SQIVND (reference sequence). This CDR3 is 19 amino acids long. The CDR3: CASSARTSGAPPIADTQYF. The CDR3 nucleotides read TGTGCCAGTAGTGCCCGGACTAGCGGGGCACCTCCAATAGCAGATACGCAGTATTTT.

The chain recombines TRBV4-3 with TRBJ1-1; D uncertain. Trimming removed 4 bases at V and 4 bases at J, with 16 bases between. The CDR3 totals 15 residues. The V gene's germline CDR1 is LGHNA and CDR2 YSLEER. The CDR3 protein is CASSPTTAGFTEAFF. The CDR3 coding sequence is TGCGCCAGCAGCCCCACCACCGCGGGGTTCACTGAAGCTTTCTTT.

DNA for the CDR3: TGTGCCAGCAGCAATCGTTGGGACAGCCCTACCGACGAGCAGTACTTC. Amino acids: CASSNRWDSPTDEQYF. This rearrangement joins TRBV11-2 to TRBJ2-7, with 7 bases matching TRBD1. Germline CDR1 SGHAT, CDR2 FQNNGV. This CDR3 has 16 amino acids. J lost 5 bases, V lost 5 bases, and 15 bases had no gene match.

The chain links TRBV10-3 to TRBJ2-7, with a possible D match to TRBD1 (5 bases). This CDR3 comprises 14 residues. Germline CDR1 and CDR2: ENHRY and SYGVKD. The V end was cut by 6 bases, the J end by 0 bases, with 12 bases between. Here the CDR3 DNA reads TGTGCCATCAGAGACAGTAGAAGCTCCTACGAGCAGTACTTC. It yields the protein CAIRDSRSSYEQYF.

This chain connects TRBV6-5 to TRBJ2-7; 15 bases match TRBD2. J lost 3 bases, V lost 6 bases, and 6 bases had no gene match. Germline CDR1 is MNHEY and CDR2 is SVGAGI. There are 16 residues in the CDR3. The CDR3 nucleotides read TGTGCCAGCAGGTACGGGACTAGCGGGAGGAACTACGAGCAGTACTTC. The encoded protein is CASRYGTSGRNYEQYF.

The CDR3 DNA follows: TGTGCCAGCAGCTTGGAAGGACTAGGAGCGGAGACCCAGTACTTC. Protein sequence: CASSLEGLGAETQYF. The chain employs TRBV5-5 and TRBJ2-5; 7 nucleotides agree with TRBD2. The V and J ends lost 0 bases and 5 bases, in that order; junction bases with no gene match: 7. Germline loops: CDR1 SGHKS, CDR2 YYEKEE (reference sequence). There are 15 residues in the CDR3.

This rearrangement joins TRBV5-8 to TRBJ2-2; D is possibly TRBD2 (6 bases). The germline gives CDR1 SGHTS, CDR2 YDEGEE. V lost 0 bases and J lost 5, with 14 bases in between. CDR3 length: 16 residues. CDR3 amino acids: CASSLGLQGGTGELFF. CDR3 sequence (DNA): TGTGCCAGCAGCTTGGGGTTGCAGGGAGGAACCGGGGAGCTGTTTTTT.

The count of this clone is one. The V call is TRBV7-6, the J call TRBJ2-3; D is uncertain. Looked up from germline, CDR1 is SGHVS and CDR2 is FNYEAQ. The CDR3 covers 13 residues. V was trimmed by 0 bases and J by 5 bases, leaving 6 bases between them. The chain's CDR3 is CASSLASEDTQYF. For the CDR3, the DNA is TGTGCCAGCAGCTTAGCGTCAGAAGATACGCAGTATTTT.

The J gene is TRBJ2-5, the V gene TRBV13; a weak D match, TRBD1 (6 bases). From germline, CDR1 is PRHDT and CDR2 FYEKMQ (reference sequence). Trimming stripped 6 bases from V and 7 bases from J, with 15 bases between. The CDR3 has 13 amino acids. The CDR3 sequence is CASRIGGGGTQYF. The CDR3 DNA reads TGTGCCAGCAGGATTGGGGGCGGAGGGACCCAGTACTTC.

The rearrangement links TRBV7-9 to TRBJ2-3, with a tentative D call TRBD2 (6 bases). The CDR3 spans 16 residues. Trimming shortened V by 7 bases and J by 1 base, and 18 bases separated the two germline ends. Germline V gives CDR1 SEHNR, CDR2 FQNEAQ (reference sequence). CDR3: CASKSRKAGRTDTQYF. Here the CDR3 DNA reads TGTGCCAGCAAGTCCCGTAAGGCGGGGCGCACAGATACGCAGTATTTT.

The chain uses TRBV19 and TRBJ1-6; 7 bases map to TRBD1. The CDR3 extends over 18 amino acids. Trimming removed 6 bases from V and 0 bases from J; junction bases left unmatched: 11. CDR1 is LNHDA and CDR2 is SQIVND in the germline V gene (reference sequence). This CDR3 is CASSSKGAASSYNSPLHF. CDR3 in DNA: TGTGCCAGTAGCTCCAAGGGGGCAGCGAGCTCCTATAATTCACCCCTCCACTTT.